The 21 T cell receptor beta chains below come from one sample, sequenced in a study of blood T cell repertoires in COVID-19. Some clones are missing from TCRdb's copy, which holds only in-frame ones; the method was immunoSEQ multiplex PCR. Here the sample spans 90,000 to 150,000 clones, approximately 86% being singletons. The sample comprised peripheral blood. These TCRs come from a woman aged 50 to 60 with active or convalescent COVID-19.

The gene calls are TRBV10-1 and TRBJ2-1; TRBD2 aligns across 8 bases. Per the germline V gene, CDR1 is WNHNN and CDR2 is SYGVQD (reference sequence). V lost 9 bases and J lost 6; bases outside the gene matches: 16. This CDR3 spans 16 amino acids. In DNA form, the CDR3 reads TGCGCCAGGGGACGCCTAAGGACTAGCAAGCGCAATGAGCAGTTCTTC. This gives the protein CARGRLRTSKRNEQFF.

The chain carries TRBV6-2 or TRBV6-3 and TRBJ2-7; possible D gene TRBD2, 5 bases. V lost 6 bases and J 0 bases, leaving 18 bases between the germline ends. Germline-derived CDR1 and CDR2 are MNHEY and SVGEGT. This CDR3 contains 16 residues. The CDR3 reads CASSSGSWSASYEQYF. The CDR3 DNA is TGTGCCAGCAGCTCGGGGTCTTGGAGCGCCTCCTACGAGCAGTACTTC.

V usage is TRBV6-6 and J usage is TRBJ2-7, with D maybe TRBD1 (5 bases). There are 12 residues in the CDR3. Germline-derived CDR1 and CDR2 are MNHNY and SVGAGI (reference sequence). Trimming shortened V by 5 bases and J by 6 bases, and 11 bases separated the two germline ends. In DNA, the CDR3 is TGTGCCAGCAGTCCAGGGTTCGGCGAGCAGTACTTC. Amino acids: CASSPGFGEQYF.

CDR3 coding DNA: TGTGCCAGCAGCTACATGCCTGAGCAGGGAAACTACGAGCAGTACTTC. This encodes CASSYMPEQGNYEQYF. The chain links TRBV5-4 to TRBJ2-7, with a weak D call TRBD1 (5 bases). CDR3 length: 16 amino acids. V shed 3 bases and J shed 3 bases, with 19 bases lying between them. The V gene's germline CDR1 is SGHNT and CDR2 YYREEE (reference sequence).

V gene TRBV23-1 combines with J gene TRBJ2-2; 8 nucleotides line up with TRBD1. TRBV23-1 is an open reading frame, and its role is uncertain. Trimming cost V 2 bases and J 6 bases; bases outside gene matches: 11. The CDR3 is 17 amino acids. The DNA of the CDR3 is TGCGCCAGCAGTCAAACCAGGACAGGGAATGAGGCCGGGGAGCTGTTTTTT. As protein: CASSQTRTGNEAGELFF.

In DNA, the CDR3 is TGCGCCAGCAGCCGCACCCACAACACAGGGGGTGGGTCCTACGAGCAGTACTTC. Translating gives CASSRTHNTGGGSYEQYF. This rearrangement joins TRBV4-3 to TRBJ2-7; 8 nucleotides align to TRBD1. Germline V gene lookup returns CDR1 LGHNA and CDR2 YSLEER. The trim removed 4 bases at V and 1 base at J, leaving 15 bases unmatched. The length of the CDR3 is 18 residues.

CDR3 coding DNA: TGTGCCAGTAGTATAAAGGACAGCCTGCAAGAGACCCAGTACTTC. Its translation is CASSIKDSLQETQYF. The V call is TRBV19, the J call TRBJ2-5; TRBD1 might be the D (6 bases). CDR3 length: 15 residues. Trimming took 2 bases from V and 2 from J, leaving 12 bases between them. From germline, CDR1 is LNHDA and CDR2 SQIVND (reference sequence).

V usage is TRBV9 and J usage is TRBJ2-7, with a tentative D call TRBD2 (5 bases). This CDR3 has 15 residues. The germline CDR1 and CDR2 sequences are SGDLS and YYNGEE. V was pared by 2 bases and J by 6 bases, with 18 bases between. The CDR3 loop reads CASSVESDPRVEQYF. The CDR3 nucleotides are TGTGCCAGCAGCGTGGAGTCCGATCCGAGGGTCGAGCAGTACTTC.

This chain connects TRBV6-5 to TRBJ2-5; 9 bases match TRBD2. Germline V gene lookup returns CDR1 MNHEY and CDR2 SVGAGI. V shed 0 bases and J 5 bases; nucleotides not matched to a gene: 7. This CDR3 is 16 amino acids long. In nucleotides, the CDR3 is TGTGCCAGCAGTTACTCGGCCGCGCGGGAGGGCGAGACCCAGTACTTC. Its translation: CASSYSAAREGETQYF.

The chain is built from TRBV12-5 and TRBJ2-6, with a tentative D call TRBD2 (6 bases). V lost 0 bases and J lost 0, with 9 bases in between. Germline V gene lookup returns CDR1 LGHNT and CDR2 FRNRAP. The CDR3 length is 17 residues. In DNA form, the CDR3 reads TGTGCTAGTGGTTTGGTAACGGGGGTCTCTGGGGCCAACGTCCTGACTTTC. Its translation is CASGLVTGVSGANVLTF.

The chain couples TRBV24-1 to TRBJ2-3, with 9 bases fitting TRBD2. The length of the CDR3 is 16 residues. V lost 2 bases, J lost 2 bases, and 4 bases stayed unmatched. Germline V CDR1 and CDR2: KGHDR, SFDVKD. The CDR3 sequence is CATSDSSGRITDTQYF. CDR3 in DNA: TGTGCCACCAGTGATTCCAGCGGGAGGATCACAGATACGCAGTATTTT.

V gene TRBV9 combines with J gene TRBJ2-2; 12 bases match TRBD1. This CDR3 has 20 residues. After removal of 2 bases from V and 3 bases from J, the junction contained 14 bases not matched to a gene. CDR1 is SGDLS and CDR2 is YYNGEE in the germline V gene. This CDR3 is CASSVPSTGTGGADTGELFF. CDR3 coding DNA: TGTGCCAGCAGCGTCCCCTCCACCGGGACAGGGGGCGCGGACACCGGGGAGCTGTTTTTT.

This CDR3 reads CASGTLAADTQYF. The DNA of the CDR3 is TGTGCCAGCGGGACTCTAGCTGCCGATACGCAGTATTTT. This rearrangement joins TRBV2 to TRBJ2-3, with a tentative D call TRBD2 (6 bases). The V end lost 8 bases, the J end lost 6 bases, and 15 bases lay between the germline ends. CDR1 is SNHLY, CDR2 FYNNEI, per germline. The CDR3 spans 13 residues.

The chain couples TRBV24-1 to TRBJ1-1, with D uncertain. V gave up 3 bases and J gave up 1 base, with 11 bases separating them. The CDR3 runs to 15 residues. Germline lookup yields CDR1 KGHDR and CDR2 SFDVKD. The CDR3 DNA is TGTGCCACCAGTGATGGCGGACTGGGGAACACTGAAGCTTTCTTT. It codes for CATSDGGLGNTEAFF.

The CDR3 nucleotides read TGTGCCAGCAGCTTAGGACTAGCGGACACAGATACGCAGTATTTT. Protein sequence: CASSLGLADTDTQYF. The rearrangement links TRBV7-6 to TRBJ2-3, with 9 bases that match TRBD2. The CDR3 covers 15 residues. The V and J ends lost 1 base and 2 bases, in that order; junction bases with no gene match: 1. Germline CDR1 reads SGHVS; CDR2 reads FNYEAQ.

This rearrangement joins TRBV11-3 to TRBJ2-3; D is possibly TRBD1 (6 bases). The CDR3 is 16 residues long. Deletions cut 1 base from V and 0 bases from J, with 11 bases between. Germline V lookup: CDR1 SGHNT, CDR2 YENEEA. The CDR3 DNA is TGTGCCAGCAGCTTAGGGGGGCCCCCGAGCACAGATACGCAGTATTTT. Translation: CASSLGGPPSTDTQYF.

This rearrangement joins TRBV28 to TRBJ2-7; 7 nucleotides align to TRBD2. V lost 9 bases, J lost 2 bases, and 10 bases stayed unmatched. This CDR3 comprises 14 residues. The germline V gene encodes CDR1 MDHEN and CDR2 SYDVKM. The CDR3 DNA reads as TGTGCCAGTCGGGGGGACTGGCCGCCCTACGAGCAGTACTTC. It yields the protein CASRGDWPPYEQYF.

The V call is TRBV24-1, the J call TRBJ2-1, with TRBD1 as a possible D gene (6 bases). The V end was cut by 10 bases, the J end by 7 bases, with 19 bases between. Per germline, CDR1 KGHDR and CDR2 SFDVKD. The CDR3 sequence is 14 residues long. CDR3 region: CATKGAGVWNEQFF. The DNA of the CDR3 is TGTGCCACTAAGGGAGCAGGGGTCTGGAATGAGCAGTTCTTC.

J is TRBJ2-2 and V is TRBV10-3; 11 bases fit TRBD1. The CDR3 consists of 17 residues. The V segment lost 7 bases and the J segment 4 bases; nucleotides outside the gene matches: 11. Germline V gene sequence: CDR1 ENHRY, CDR2 SYGVKD. The CDR3 DNA sequence: TGTGCCATCAAGCAGGACAGGGGGCTCGGGGGCACCGGGGAGCTGTTTTTT. Translated, it gives CAIKQDRGLGGTGELFF.

V and J are TRBV9 and TRBJ2-7, with TRBD2 as a possible D gene (5 bases). The CDR3 runs to 16 residues. With 0 bases removed from V and 2 bases from J, the gap between germline ends came to 15 bases. Per germline, CDR1 SGDLS and CDR2 YYNGEE. Written as DNA, the CDR3 is TGTGCCAGCAGCGTAGGGTCCGGAGCGGTAACCTACGAGCAGTACTTC. Its protein product is CASSVGSGAVTYEQYF.

This clone was seen a single time. The rearrangement uses TRBV7-9 and TRBJ2-7, with D possibly matching TRBD1 (5 bases). The CDR3 loop spans 12 amino acids. V lost 4 bases and J lost 6, with 10 bases in between. Germline loops: CDR1 SEHNR, CDR2 FQNEAQ (reference sequence). The CDR3 reads CASSSTGREQYF. DNA of the CDR3: TGTGCCAGCAGCTCTACAGGACGCGAGCAGTACTTC.